A few counts support the clone carrying this TCR beta chain. Its target is unknown. The sample comes from a study of beta chain features in type 1 diabetes. A CD45RO/CCR7/CD25/CD127/CD95/CD27 panel sorted naive, central memory, regulatory and stem cell-like memory CD4+ cells. Sequencing targeted expressed TCRB transcripts, as all isolated RNA had been reverse transcribed. An average approximately 3.3 million reads came from naive, central memory and regulatory T cell samples. The method was immunoSEQ multiplex PCR; TCRdb's version includes in-frame clones alone and lacks a portion of them. This sample has about 360,000 clones; roughly 12% occur once, and the top ten carry 0.017%. Trimming at V came to 5 bases and at J to 1 base, leaving 10 bases not matched to a gene. The CDR3 spans 16 residues. Germline values: CDR1 SGHDT, CDR2 YYEEEE. Study results and limitations: Within the patient group, naive, central memory and Treg TCRB repertoires appeared more similar to each other than within healthy donors.

J is TRBJ2-7 and V is TRBV5-6, with 9 bases matching TRBD1. This sequence originates from a man aged 18 to 29 in good health. What was sequenced was naive CD4+ T cells from blood. Written as DNA, the CDR3 is TGTGCCAGCAGGCGTCCGGGACAGGGTGAGTCCTACGAGCAGTACTTC. Translating gives CASRRPGQGESYEQYF.